The T cell receptor (beta chain) described here comes from a study of blood T cell repertoires in COVID-19 (dated by TCRdb to between 2020 and 2021). Some background on the complete study: Samples from collaborators originated in the United States, Italy and Spain and spanned both the acute and convalescent phases of COVID-19. The material from the prospective study consisted of cDNA or gDNA derived from T cells, B-cell-depleted T cells, or PBMCs. The dataset comprised deeply sampled blood TCRbeta repertoires from subjects exposed to, actively infected with, or recovered from COVID-19. The repertoires were made available in a free public database intended to serve as a resource for research on the immune response to SARS-CoV-2. Samples came from the ongoing ImmuneRACE study (first 160 participants) plus 1,254 subjects from 6 global collaborators. The sample metadata nearly always contained a de-identified subject ID, COVID-19 status, age in years and sex. Where HLA class I and class II types were available, the types were taken from metadata supplied by the sample provider, not from assay-based typing.

Spanning cysteine to phenylalanine, the CDR3 consists of 17 amino acids. Only the CDR3 part of the read is kept: 51 bases, read in frame from the first base. Relative to germline, V is missing 3 bases and J is missing 2 bases, with 8 bases of the junction outside any gene match. CDR1 and CDR2 were assigned from the germline V gene (reference sequence) as LNHDA and SQIVND. What the study reported, not specific to this receptor: The amount of clinical and demographic metadata varied by source and participant and was provided uncurated.

One collaborating source in Seattle enrolled patients while the patients were actively infected and followed the patients over time throughout the course of disease. Whole blood was collected in K2EDTA tubes by collaborating institutions according to the institutions' own protocols. For TCRbeta analysis, collaborators shipped samples as frozen whole blood, isolated PBMCs, or DNA extracted from either of those sample types. Comment on this clone: Its target antigen remains unknown. No much larger clone is present one base from it, and per-base qualities are unavailable.

TCRbeta CDR3 regions were amplified from genomic DNA using the immunoSEQ Assay, a bias-controlled multiplex PCR. Regarding the original processing steps: Within the assay, amplification of reference gene primers was used to estimate how many nucleated cells each sample contained. To quantify the absolute abundance of each unique TCRbeta CDR3 rearrangement, sequence reads were collapsed and filtered. For each sample, productive Simpson clonality was calculated as the square root of Simpson's diversity index across productive rearrangements. TCRdb took this table from immuneACCESS and kept in-frame rearrangements with V and J called. Such tables lack part of the clones; where checked against another copy, unresolved V genes explain under half of the gap, and the rest is unexplained. V, J and clone size are those of that table, while D and trimming were read from the DNA. The sample table lists 100,000 to 150,000 clones, more than 80% of them with a count of one. In total, the top ten clones hold roughly 3% of the sample.

This TCR derives from a woman aged 80 or over with COVID-19, enrolled during active disease. Input material: peripheral blood. This sequence uses TRBV19 and TRBJ1-5, with 9 bases matching TRBD1. The nucleotide sequence reads TGTGCCAGTAGTATGAAACAGGGGGCTGTTGGCAATCAGCCCCAGCATTTT. Its protein reads: CASSMKQGAVGNQPQHF.